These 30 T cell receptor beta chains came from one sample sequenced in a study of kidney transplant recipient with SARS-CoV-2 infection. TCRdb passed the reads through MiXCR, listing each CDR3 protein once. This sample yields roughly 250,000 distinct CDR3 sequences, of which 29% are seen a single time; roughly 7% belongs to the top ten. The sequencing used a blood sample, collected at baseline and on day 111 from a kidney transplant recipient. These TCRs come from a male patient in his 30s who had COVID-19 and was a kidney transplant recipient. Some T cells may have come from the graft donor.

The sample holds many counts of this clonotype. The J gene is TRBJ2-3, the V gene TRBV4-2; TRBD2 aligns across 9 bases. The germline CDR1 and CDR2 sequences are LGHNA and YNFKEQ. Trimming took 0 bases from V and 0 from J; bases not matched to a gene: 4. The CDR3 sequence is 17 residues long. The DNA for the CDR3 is TGTGCCAGCAGCCAAGAGCCTAGCGGGACGAGCACAGATACGCAGTATTTT. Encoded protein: CASSQEPSGTSTDTQYF.

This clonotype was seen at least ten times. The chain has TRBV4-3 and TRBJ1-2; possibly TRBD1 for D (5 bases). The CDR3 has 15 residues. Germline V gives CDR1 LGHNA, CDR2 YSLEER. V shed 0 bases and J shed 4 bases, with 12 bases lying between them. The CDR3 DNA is TGCGCCAGCAGCCAAGAGTTGCAGGGACTCTATGGCTACACCTTC. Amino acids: CASSQELQGLYGYTF.

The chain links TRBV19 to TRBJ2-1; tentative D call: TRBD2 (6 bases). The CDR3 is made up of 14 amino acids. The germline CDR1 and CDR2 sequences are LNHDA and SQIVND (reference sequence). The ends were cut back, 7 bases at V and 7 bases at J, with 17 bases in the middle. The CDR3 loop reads CASNWGGGGNEQFF. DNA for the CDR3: TGTGCCAGTAATTGGGGAGGCGGAGGGAATGAGCAGTTCTTC.

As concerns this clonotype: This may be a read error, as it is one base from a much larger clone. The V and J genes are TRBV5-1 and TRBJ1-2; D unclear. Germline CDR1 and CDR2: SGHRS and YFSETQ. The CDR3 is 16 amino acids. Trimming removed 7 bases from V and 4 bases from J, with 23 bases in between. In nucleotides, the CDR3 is TGCGCCAGCGATGAGGCATCGATTCGAAAGACCTATGGCTACACCTTC. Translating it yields CASDEASIRKTYGYTF.

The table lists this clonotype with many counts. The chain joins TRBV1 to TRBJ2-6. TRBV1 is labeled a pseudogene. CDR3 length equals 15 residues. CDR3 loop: CTSRQAQSRANVLTF. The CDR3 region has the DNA TGCACCAGCAGGCAAGCACAAAGTCGGGCCAACGTCCTGACTTTC.

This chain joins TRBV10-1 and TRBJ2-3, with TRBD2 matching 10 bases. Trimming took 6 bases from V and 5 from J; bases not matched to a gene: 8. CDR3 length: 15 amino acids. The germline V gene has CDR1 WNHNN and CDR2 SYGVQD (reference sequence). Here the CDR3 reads CASSNQREGGDTQYF. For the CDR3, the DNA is TGCGCCAGCAGCAATCAGCGGGAGGGGGGAGATACGCAGTATTTT.

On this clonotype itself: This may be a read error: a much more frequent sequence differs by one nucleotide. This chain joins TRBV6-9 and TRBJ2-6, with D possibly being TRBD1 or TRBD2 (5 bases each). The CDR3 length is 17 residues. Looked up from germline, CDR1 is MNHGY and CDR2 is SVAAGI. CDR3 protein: CASSYGWSSSGASVLTF. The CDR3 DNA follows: TGTGCCAGCAGTTACGGATGGTCCAGCTCCGGGGCCAGCGTCCTGACTTTC.

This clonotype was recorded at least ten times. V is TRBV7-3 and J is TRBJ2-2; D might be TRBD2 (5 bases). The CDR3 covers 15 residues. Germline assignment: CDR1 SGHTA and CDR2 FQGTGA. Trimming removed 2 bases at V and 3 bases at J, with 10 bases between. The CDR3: CASSLFLRDTGELFF. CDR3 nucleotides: TGTGCCAGCAGCTTATTTTTGCGGGACACCGGGGAGCTGTTTTTT.

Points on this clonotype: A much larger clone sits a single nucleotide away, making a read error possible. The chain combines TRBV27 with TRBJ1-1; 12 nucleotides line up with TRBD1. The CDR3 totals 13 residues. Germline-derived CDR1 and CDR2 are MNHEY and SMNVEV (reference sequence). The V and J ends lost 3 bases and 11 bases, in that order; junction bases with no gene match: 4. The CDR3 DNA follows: TGTGCCAGCAGTTTTGGGACAGGGGGCGAGGCTTTCTTT. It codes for CASSFGTGGEAFF.

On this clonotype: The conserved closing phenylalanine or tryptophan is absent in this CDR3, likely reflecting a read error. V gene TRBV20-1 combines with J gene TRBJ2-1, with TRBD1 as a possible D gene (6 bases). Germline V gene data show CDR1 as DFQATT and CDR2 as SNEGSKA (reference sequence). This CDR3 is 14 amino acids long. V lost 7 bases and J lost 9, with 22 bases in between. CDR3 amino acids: CSVTPGQGRFEQFL. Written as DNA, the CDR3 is TGCAGTGTTACTCCGGGACAAGGACGATTTGAGCAGTTCCTC.

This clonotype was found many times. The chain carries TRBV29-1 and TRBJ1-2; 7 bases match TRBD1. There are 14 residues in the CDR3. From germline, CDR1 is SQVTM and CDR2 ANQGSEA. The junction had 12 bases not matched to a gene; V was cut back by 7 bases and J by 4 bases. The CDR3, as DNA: TGCAGCGCCTTGAAGATTACAGGGGCCTATGGCTACACCTTC. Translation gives CSALKITGAYGYTF. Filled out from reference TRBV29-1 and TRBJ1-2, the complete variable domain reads SAVISQKPSRDICQRGTSLTIQCQVDSQVTMMFWYRQQPGQSLTLIATANQGSEATYESGFVIDKFPISRPNLTFSTLTVSNMSPEDSSIYLCSALKITGAYGYTFGSGTRLTVV.

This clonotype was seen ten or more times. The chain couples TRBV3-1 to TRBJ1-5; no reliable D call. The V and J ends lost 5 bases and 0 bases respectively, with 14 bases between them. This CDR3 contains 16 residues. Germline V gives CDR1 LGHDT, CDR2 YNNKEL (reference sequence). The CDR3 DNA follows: TGTGCCAGCAGCGCCGCCGCGGGGAGTAGCAATCAGCCCCAGCATTTT. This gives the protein CASSAAAGSSNQPQHF.

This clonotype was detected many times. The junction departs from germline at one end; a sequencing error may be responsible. This chain's CDR3 is CASSLVAAGELFF. The CDR3 DNA sequence: TGTGCTAGCAGCTTAGTGGCAGCGGGGGAGCTGTTTTTT. The gene calls are TRBV7-7 and TRBJ2-2, with unresolved D. CDR3 length: 13 residues. The germline gives CDR1 SSHAT, CDR2 FNYEAQ (reference sequence).

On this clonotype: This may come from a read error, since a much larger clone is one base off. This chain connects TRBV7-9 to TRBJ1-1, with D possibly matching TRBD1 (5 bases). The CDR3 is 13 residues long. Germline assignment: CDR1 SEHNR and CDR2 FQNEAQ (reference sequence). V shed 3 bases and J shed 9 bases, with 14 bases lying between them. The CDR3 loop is CASSFLPGGKAFF. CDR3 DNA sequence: TGTGCCAGCAGCTTTTTGCCCGGGGGGAAAGCTTTCTTT.

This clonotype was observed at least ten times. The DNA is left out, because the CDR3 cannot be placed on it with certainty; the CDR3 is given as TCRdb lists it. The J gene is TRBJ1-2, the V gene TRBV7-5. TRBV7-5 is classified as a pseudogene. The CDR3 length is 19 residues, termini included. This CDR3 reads CISVPETGLEVGKTYGYTF.

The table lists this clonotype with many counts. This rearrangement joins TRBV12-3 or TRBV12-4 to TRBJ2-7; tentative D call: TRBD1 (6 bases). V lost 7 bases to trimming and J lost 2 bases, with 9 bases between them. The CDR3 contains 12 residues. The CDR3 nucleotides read TGTGCCAGCAAAGGACAGACCTACGAGCAGTACTTC. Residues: CASKGQTYEQYF.

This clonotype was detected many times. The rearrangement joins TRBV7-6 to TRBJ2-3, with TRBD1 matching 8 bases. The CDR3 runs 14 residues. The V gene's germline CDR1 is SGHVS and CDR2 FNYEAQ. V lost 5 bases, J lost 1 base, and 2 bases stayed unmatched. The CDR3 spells CASSLTGGTDTQYF. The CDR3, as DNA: TGTGCCAGCAGCCTGACAGGGGGCACAGATACGCAGTATTTT.

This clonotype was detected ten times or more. The chain's CDR3 is CASSYRSVVRKTYGYTF. Written as DNA, the CDR3 is TGTGCCAGCAGCTACCGTTCGGTCGTTAGAAAGACCTATGGCTACACCTTC. J is TRBJ1-2 and V is TRBV16; D not certain. The CDR3 is 17 amino acids. In germline, CDR1 is KGHSY, CDR2 FQNENV. Trimming shortened V by 5 bases and J by 4 bases, and 23 bases separated the two germline ends.

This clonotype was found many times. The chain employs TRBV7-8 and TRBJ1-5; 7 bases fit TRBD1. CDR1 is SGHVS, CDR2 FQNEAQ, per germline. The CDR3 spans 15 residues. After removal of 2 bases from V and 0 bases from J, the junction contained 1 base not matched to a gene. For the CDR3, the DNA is TGTGCCAGCAGCTTACGACAGGGTAGCAATCAGCCCCAGCATTTT. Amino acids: CASSLRQGSNQPQHF. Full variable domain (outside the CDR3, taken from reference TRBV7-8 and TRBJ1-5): GAGVSQSPRYKVAKRGQDVALRCDPISGHVSLFWYQQALGQGPEFLTYFQNEAQLDKSGLPSDRFFAERPEGSVSTLKIQRTQQEDSAVYLCASSLRQGSNQPQHFGDGTRLSIL.

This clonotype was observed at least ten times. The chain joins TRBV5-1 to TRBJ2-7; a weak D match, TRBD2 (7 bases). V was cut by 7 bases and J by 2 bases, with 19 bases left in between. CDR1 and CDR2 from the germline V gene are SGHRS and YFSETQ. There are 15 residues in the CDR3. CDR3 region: CASAKGGAGAYEQYF. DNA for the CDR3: TGCGCCAGCGCCAAGGGGGGGGCGGGAGCCTACGAGCAGTACTTC.

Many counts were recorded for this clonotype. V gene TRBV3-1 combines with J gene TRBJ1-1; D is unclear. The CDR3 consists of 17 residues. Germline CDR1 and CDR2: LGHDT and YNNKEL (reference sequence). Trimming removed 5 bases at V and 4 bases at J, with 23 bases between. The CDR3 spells CASSGLVPISIRTEAFF. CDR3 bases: TGTGCCAGCAGCGGGCTCGTTCCCATTTCAATTCGCACTGAAGCTTTCTTT.

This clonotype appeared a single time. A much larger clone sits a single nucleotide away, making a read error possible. The CDR3 DNA follows: TGTGCCAGAGTACTGCGAGTGGAGAGAAAGACCTATGGCTACACCTTC. This sequence encodes CARVLRVERKTYGYTF. V gene TRBV5-3 combines with J gene TRBJ1-2; D remains unclear. TRBV5-3 is treated as an ORF (open reading frame) with a function not yet certain. The CDR3 is 16 residues long. Trimming cost V 7 bases and J 4 bases, with 23 bases left between them.

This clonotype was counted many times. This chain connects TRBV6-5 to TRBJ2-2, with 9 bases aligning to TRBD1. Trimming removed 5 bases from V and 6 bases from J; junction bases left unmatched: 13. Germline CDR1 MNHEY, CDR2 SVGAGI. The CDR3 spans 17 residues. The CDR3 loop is CASSDVFRDRVPGELFF. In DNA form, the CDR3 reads TGTGCCAGCAGTGATGTATTCCGGGACAGGGTACCCGGGGAGCTGTTTTTT.

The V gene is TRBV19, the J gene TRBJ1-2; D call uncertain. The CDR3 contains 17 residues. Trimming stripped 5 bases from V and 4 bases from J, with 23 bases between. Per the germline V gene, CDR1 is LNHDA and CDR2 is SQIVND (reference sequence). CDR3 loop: CASSRYQTNRKTYGYTF. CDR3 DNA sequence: TGTGCCAGTAGTCGTTATCAGACAAATCGGAAGACCTATGGCTACACCTTC.

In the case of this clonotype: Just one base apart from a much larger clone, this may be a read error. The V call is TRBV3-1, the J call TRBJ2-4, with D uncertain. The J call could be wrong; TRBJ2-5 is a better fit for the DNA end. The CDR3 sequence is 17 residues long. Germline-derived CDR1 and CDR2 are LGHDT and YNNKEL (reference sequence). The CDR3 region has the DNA TGTGCCAGCAGCATGGTGGGTCCCATTTCTTTCTCTGGGACCCAGTACTTC. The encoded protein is CASSMVGPISFSGTQYF.

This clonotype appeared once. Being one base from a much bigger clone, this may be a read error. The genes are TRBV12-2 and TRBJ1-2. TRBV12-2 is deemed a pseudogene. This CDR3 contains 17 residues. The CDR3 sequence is CASRGFLAPRKTYGYTF. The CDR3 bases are TGTGCAAGTCGCGGCTTCCTGGCTCCACGAAAGACCTATGGCTACACCTTC.

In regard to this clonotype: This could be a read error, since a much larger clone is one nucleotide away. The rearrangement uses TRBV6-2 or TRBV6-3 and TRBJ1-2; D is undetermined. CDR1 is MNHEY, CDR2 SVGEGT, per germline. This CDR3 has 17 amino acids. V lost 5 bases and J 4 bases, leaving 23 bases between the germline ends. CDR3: CASSQLACIGKAYGYTF. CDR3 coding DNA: TGTGCCAGCAGTCAGCTGGCCTGCATCGGAAAGGCCTATGGCTACACCTTC.

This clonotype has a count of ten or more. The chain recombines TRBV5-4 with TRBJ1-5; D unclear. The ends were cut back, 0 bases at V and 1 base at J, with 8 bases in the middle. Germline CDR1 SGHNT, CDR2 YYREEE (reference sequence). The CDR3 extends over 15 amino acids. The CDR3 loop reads CASSLEPNSNQPQHF. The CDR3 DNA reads TGTGCCAGCAGCTTGGAACCGAACAGCAATCAGCCCCAGCATTTT.

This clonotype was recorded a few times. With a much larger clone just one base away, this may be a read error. CDR3 coding DNA: TGCGCCAGCAGTGTACGGGGGCTACGCAGAAAGACCTGTGGCTACACCTTC. This codes for CASSVRGLRRKTCGYTF. The rearrangement joins TRBV23-1 to TRBJ1-2, with a weak D call TRBD1 (6 bases). TRBV23-1 is known as an ORF, though its function is uncertain. There are 17 residues in the CDR3. The V and J ends lost 5 bases and 7 bases respectively, with 26 bases between them.

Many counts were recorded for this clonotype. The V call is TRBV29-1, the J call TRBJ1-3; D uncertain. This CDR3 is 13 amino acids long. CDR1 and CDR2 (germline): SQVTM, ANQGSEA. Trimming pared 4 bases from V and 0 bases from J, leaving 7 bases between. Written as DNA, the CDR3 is TGCAGCGTTGGTTTTTTCTCTGGAAACACCATATATTTT. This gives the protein CSVGFFSGNTIYF.